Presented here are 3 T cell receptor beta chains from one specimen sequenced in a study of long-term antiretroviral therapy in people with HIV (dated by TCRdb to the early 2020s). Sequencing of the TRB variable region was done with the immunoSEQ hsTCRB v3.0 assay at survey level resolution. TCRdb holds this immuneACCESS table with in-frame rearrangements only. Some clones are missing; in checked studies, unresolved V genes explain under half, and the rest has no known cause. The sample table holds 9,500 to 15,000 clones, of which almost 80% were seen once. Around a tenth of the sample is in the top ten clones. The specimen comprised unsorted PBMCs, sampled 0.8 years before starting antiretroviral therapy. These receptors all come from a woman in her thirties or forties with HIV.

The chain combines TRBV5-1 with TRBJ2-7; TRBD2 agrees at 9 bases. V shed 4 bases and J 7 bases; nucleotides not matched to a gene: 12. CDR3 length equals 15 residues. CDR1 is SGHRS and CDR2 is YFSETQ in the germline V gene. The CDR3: CASSPMTSGFWEQYF. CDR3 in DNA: TGCGCCAGCAGCCCGATGACTAGCGGCTTCTGGGAGCAGTACTTC.

Here the CDR3 reads CASSQGGTRSDTQYF. As DNA, the CDR3 is TGTGCCAGCAGCCAAGGGGGTACTAGGTCGGATACGCAGTATTTT. The genes are TRBV14 and TRBJ2-3, with D possibly matching TRBD2 (5 bases). Between the trimmed V and J ends, which lost 1 base and 6 bases, there was a span of 14 bases. Per germline, CDR1 SGHDN and CDR2 FVKESK. The CDR3 is 15 residues long.

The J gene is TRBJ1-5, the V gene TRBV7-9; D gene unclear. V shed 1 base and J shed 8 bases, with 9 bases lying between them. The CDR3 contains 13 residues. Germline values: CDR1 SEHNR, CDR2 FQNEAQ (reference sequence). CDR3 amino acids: CASSLGFGEPQHF. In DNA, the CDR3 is TGTGCCAGCAGCTTAGGGTTCGGGGAGCCCCAGCATTTT.